A selection of T cell receptor beta chains follows, all from one sample in a study of T cells in Graves' hyperthyroidism and ophthalmopathy. TCRdb re-derived calls from the multiplex PCR reads in MiXCR, one entry per CDR3 protein. The table lists over 500,000 distinct CDR3 sequences, 46% of them singletons. The specimen was peripheral blood or thyroid tissue (not recorded which). Source of these receptors: an adult woman with Graves' disease, either hyperthyroidism or ophthalmopathy (not recorded which). The CDR3 runs from the conserved cysteine through the conserved F or W. The D gene is left open where the match is weak. Clone size is stated in some rows and not others, as once, few, many or a class when expanded.

j_call v_call clone_size d_call cdr3_aa cdr3_nt
TRBJ1-4 TRBV7-9 NA NA CASSHRDPHEKLFF TGTGCCAGCAGCCACCGGGATCCTCATGAAAAACTGTTTTTT
TRBJ2-3 TRBV6-6 NA NA CASNYSRTADTQYF TGTGCCAGCAATTACTCGAGGACAGCAGATACGCAGTATTTT
TRBJ2-2 TRBV5-1 many NA CASSLPTTDPGELFF TGCGCCAGCAGCTTGCCGACTACAGATCCCGGGGAGCTGTTTTTT
TRBJ2-5 TRBV20-1 NA NA CRGTGTKKETQYF TGCAGGGGAACCGGGACAAAGAAAGAGACCCAGTACTTC
TRBJ2-3 TRBV10-3 NA NA CAISERGAGTDTQYF TGTGCCATCAGCGAACGGGGGGCTGGCACAGATACGCAGTATTTT
TRBJ2-7 TRBV5-1 many NA CASSSGLYEQYF TGCGCCAGCAGCTCCGGATTATACGAGCAGTACTTC
TRBJ2-5 TRBV10-1 few TRBD2 CASSESTRASGRAVKTQYF TGCGCCAGCAGTGAGTCCACGAGGGCTAGCGGGAGGGCGGTAAAGACCCAGTACTTC
TRBJ2-1 TRBV29-1 NA NA CSVDGLASGNEQFF TGCAGCGTTGATGGCCTAGCGTCTGGGAATGAGCAGTTCTTC
TRBJ1-1 TRBV28 NA NA CATSPQLGATNEAFF TGTGCCACCAGCCCCCAATTGGGAGCAACTAATGAAGCTTTCTTT
TRBJ2-7 TRBV5-1 NA NA CASSFDLDEQYF TGCGCCAGCAGCTTTGACCTGGACGAGCAGTACTTC
TRBJ1-5 TRBV4-1 many NA CASSQPGRNLHQPQHF TGCGCCAGCAGCCAGCCCGGGAGAAACCTGCATCAGCCCCAGCATTTT
TRBJ1-1 TRBV7-2 NA NA CASSSPGGAVDTEAFF TGTGCCAGCAGCTCTCCTGGGGGCGCGGTCGACACTGAAGCTTTCTTT
TRBJ1-1 TRBV29-1 NA NA CSAGGRWPTEAFF TGCAGCGCGGGGGGGCGGTGGCCCACTGAAGCTTTCTTT
TRBJ1-5 TRBV20-1 many NA CSARGRRFRGNQPQHF TGCAGTGCTAGAGGCCGACGCTTCCGTGGCAATCAGCCCCAGCATTTT
TRBJ2-7 TRBV7-2 many NA CASSTRQTYEQYF TGTGCCAGCAGCACACGACAGACCTACGAGCAGTACTTC
TRBJ1-1 TRBV20-1 many TRBD1 CSALTGTGATEAFF TGCAGTGCTTTAACCGGGACAGGGGCCACTGAAGCTTTCTTT
TRBJ2-5 TRBV9 NA NA CASSLDPLQETQYF TGTGCCAGCAGCTTAGACCCGCTCCAAGAGACCCAGTACTTC
TRBJ1-1 TRBV24-1 NA NA CATSAPDRTPNTEAFF TGTGCCACCAGTGCACCAGACAGGACCCCTAACACTGAAGCTTTCTTT
TRBJ2-6 TRBV2 many NA CARGGGSGGANVLTF TGTGCCAGGGGTGGCGGCTCGGGGGGGGCCAACGTCCTGACTTTC
TRBJ2-7 TRBV7-2 NA NA CASSLELGGTSEQYF TGTGCCAGCAGCTTAGAATTGGGGGGTACGAGCGAGCAGTACTTC
TRBJ1-1 TRBV19 once NA CASSIRQENTEAFF TGTGCCAGTAGTATTCGACAGGAGAACACTGAAGCTTTCTTT
TRBJ1-3 TRBV9 NA NA CASSGMVSGNTIYF TGTGCCAGCAGCGGTATGGTTTCTGGAAACACCATATATTTT
TRBJ2-7 TRBV6-5 many TRBD1 CASTQGTGLKNYEQYF TGTGCCAGCACCCAGGGGACAGGACTCAAAAACTACGAGCAGTACTTC
TRBJ1-2 TRBV19 NA NA CASSIPLNYGYTF TGTGCCAGTAGTATCCCACTTAACTATGGCTACACCTTC
TRBJ1-6 TRBV15 NA NA CATSSPETWRSLHF TGTGCCACCAGCAGTCCCGAGACCTGGAGATCCCTCCACTTT
TRBJ1-5 TRBV5-1 once NA CASSLLPSNQPQHF TGCGCCAGCAGCCTCCTCCCCAGCAATCAGCCCCAGCATTTT
TRBJ2-7 TRBV20-1 NA TRBD1 CSTTGTGGYEQYF TGCAGTACGACCGGGACAGGGGGCTACGAGCAGTACTTC
TRBJ1-3 TRBV2 NA NA CASSEALSVGNTIYF TGTGCCAGCAGTGAAGCGCTTTCTGTTGGCAACACCATATATTTT
TRBJ1-2 TRBV29-1 NA NA CSVEGGFGYTF TGCAGCGTTGAAGGGGGTTTCGGCTACACCTTC
TRBJ2-5 TRBV20-1 many NA CSARSVQETQYF TGCAGTGCTAGAAGTGTACAAGAGACCCAGTACTTC
TRBJ1-5 TRBV2 many NA CASSYGYSNQPQHF TGTGCCAGCAGCTACGGATATAGCAATCAGCCCCAGCATTTT
TRBJ2-7 TRBV11-2 NA NA CAGSKEALHSYEQYF TGTGCCGGCAGCAAAGAAGCCCTACACTCTTACGAGCAGTACTTC
TRBJ2-7 TRBV11-2 few NA CASSLESWKDEQYF TGTGCCAGCAGCTTAGAATCCTGGAAGGACGAGCAGTACTTC
TRBJ2-5 TRBV20-1 NA NA CSRQNQETQYF TGCAGTCGACAGAACCAAGAGACCCAGTACTTC
TRBJ1-3 TRBV9 many NA CASSVPGSGNTIYF TGTGCCAGCTCAGTCCCGGGCTCAGGAAACACCATATATTTT
TRBJ1-1 TRBV20-1 NA NA CSAPDGANIEAFF TGCAGTGCTCCGGACGGAGCGAACATTGAAGCTTTCTTT
TRBJ2-7 TRBV4-1 few TRBD2 CASSQDTSVYEQYF TGCGCCAGCAGCCAAGATACTAGCGTCTACGAGCAGTACTTC
TRBJ1-1 TRBV29-1 NA TRBD1 CSVARGRGNTEAFF TGCAGCGTTGCAAGGGGGCGGGGGAACACTGAAGCTTTCTTT
TRBJ2-2 TRBV20-1 NA TRBD1 CSARANTGGTGELFF TGCAGTGCTAGGGCCAATACAGGGGGCACCGGGGAGCTGTTTTTT
TRBJ1-6 TRBV2 NA TRBD1 CARGDSHSPLHF TGTGCTAGGGGGGACAGCCATTCACCCCTCCACTTT
TRBJ1-1 TRBV11-2 NA NA CASSFAQGNTEAFF TGTGCCAGCAGCTTCGCGCAGGGGAACACTGAAGCTTTCTTT
TRBJ2-7 TRBV4-1 NA TRBD1 CASSYPGQGASEQYF TGTGCCAGCAGCTACCCGGGACAGGGGGCGAGCGAGCAGTACTTC